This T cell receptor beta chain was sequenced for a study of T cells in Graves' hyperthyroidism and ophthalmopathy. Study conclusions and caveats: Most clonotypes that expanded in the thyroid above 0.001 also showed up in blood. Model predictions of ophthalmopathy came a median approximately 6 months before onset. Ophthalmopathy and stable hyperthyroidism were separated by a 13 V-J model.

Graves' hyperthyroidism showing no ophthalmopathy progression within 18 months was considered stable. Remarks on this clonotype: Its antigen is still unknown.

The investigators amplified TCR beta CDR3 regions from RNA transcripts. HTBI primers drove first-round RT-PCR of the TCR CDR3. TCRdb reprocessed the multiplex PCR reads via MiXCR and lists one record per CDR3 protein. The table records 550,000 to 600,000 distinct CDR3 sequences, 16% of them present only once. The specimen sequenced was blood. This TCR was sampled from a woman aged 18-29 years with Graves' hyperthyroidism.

The CDR3 spells CASSESGGVSNQPQHF. CDR3 bases: TGTGCCAGCAGTGAATCGGGGGGAGTCAGCAATCAGCCCCAGCATTTT. This chain connects TRBV25-1 to TRBJ1-5; maybe TRBD1 (5 bases). There are 16 residues in the CDR3. The germline V gene encodes CDR1 MGHDK and CDR2 SYGVNS. V was pared by 1 base and J by 1 base, with 11 bases between.